This paragraph covers one T cell receptor beta chain sequence. The sample is drawn from a study of blood T cell repertoires in COVID-19. Overall study context: Samples taken during acute and convalescent COVID-19 were collected in the United States, Italy and Spain. From T cells, B-cell-depleted T cells, or PBMCs came the material, which was cDNA or gDNA.

Looked up from germline, CDR1 is SGHRS and CDR2 is YFSETQ. V lost 4 bases, J lost 7 bases, and 9 bases lay in between. This CDR3 is 11 amino acids long. Original processing notes: The assay estimated nucleated cells by amplifying reference gene primers. Here immunoSEQ multiplex PCR was the method, and the copy in TCRdb shows in-frame clones only, minus some. The V and J calls and the clone size are those of that table, but D and trimming were determined from the DNA. Of almost 55,000 clones in the sample, around 84% were seen once. Sequencing was done on a sample of peripheral blood. The sequence came from a man aged 45 to 65 with acute or convalescent COVID-19. The chain carries TRBV5-1 and TRBJ2-7; D remains ambiguous. CDR3 region: CASSPRLEQYF. Here the CDR3 DNA reads TGCGCCAGCAGCCCCAGGTTGGAGCAGTACTTC.